The clone carrying this T cell receptor (beta chain) came up once. This sample is drawn from a study of blood T cell repertoires in COVID-19. For the study at large: The United States, Italy and Spain were the sources of the acute and convalescent COVID-19 samples. In each case, the material was cDNA or gDNA derived from T cells, B-cell-depleted T cells, or PBMCs.

How the authors handled the data: Amplifying reference gene primers gave estimates of nucleated cell counts. TCRdb keeps only in-frame clones here, not all; method: immunoSEQ multiplex PCR. Clone size and the V and J calls come from that table; the DNA yielded D and trimming. The top ten clones hold 3.8% of a sample with under 140,000 clones, about 80% of them seen once. The sequence came from a woman over 75 with acute or convalescent COVID-19. Source material: peripheral blood.

The CDR3 DNA is TGTGCCTGGGTTGATAACTTCGCCAACTATGGCTACACCTTC. Its translation: CAWVDNFANYGYTF. The rearrangement uses TRBV30 and TRBJ1-2; no clear D gene. The CDR3 runs 14 residues. In germline, CDR1 is GTSNPN, CDR2 SVGIG (reference sequence). The germline V and J ends were trimmed by 5 bases and 2 bases, with 15 bases remaining between them.